These T cell receptor beta chains were read from a single sample in a study of shared clonotypes between healthy human individuals. Clones were read by immunoSEQ multiplex PCR, and TCRdb kept only the in-frame ones, dropping some. Altogether about 2.3 million clones are present, more than 80% being singletons, with the ten largest covering about 0.41%. The sequenced sample consisted of naive CD4+ T cells from PBMCs. The source is a man aged 18 to 30 in good health. Some clones in this sample may be carry-over from other donors' samples. Each CDR3 is given with its conserved first and last residue. Each record gives: J gene, V gene, CDR3 length, CDR3 protein.

>TRBJ1-4|TRBV11-2|13
CASRRLGGEKLFF
>TRBJ2-3|TRBV2|14
CASSASGITDTQYF
>TRBJ2-7|TRBV29-1|12
CSVHRGLNEQYF
>TRBJ2-3|TRBV5-1|16
CASRSGRAGDTDTQYF
>TRBJ2-2|TRBV18|15
CASSPTSGTNGELFF
>TRBJ2-2|TRBV6-5|14
CASRGTSNTGELFF
>TRBJ1-3|TRBV7-2|13
CASSLDLPNTIYF
>TRBJ1-6|TRBV7-9|15
CASSLRTGDNSPLHF
>TRBJ2-5|TRBV6-1|13
CASSVNYQETQYF
>TRBJ1-1|TRBV7-9|13
CASSLLGTGEAFF
>TRBJ1-2|TRBV28|13
CASSLLGQYGYTF
>TRBJ1-2|TRBV30|11
CALRQLYGYTF
>TRBJ2-2|TRBV14|16
CASSLLPISNTGELFF
>TRBJ2-7|TRBV18|14
CASSGQTYSYEQYF
>TRBJ1-2|TRBV7-6|14
CASSPSGGNYGYTF
>TRBJ1-3|TRBV6-1|17
CASSATLTGPLRNTIYF
>TRBJ1-1|TRBV6-1|14
CASLPTDRGPEAFF
>TRBJ1-1|TRBV9|14
CASSAQGMNTEAFF
>TRBJ2-7|TRBV28|15
CASSSQGTASYEQYF
>TRBJ2-3|TRBV2|17
CASRPGLAGGGTDTQYF
>TRBJ2-3|TRBV2|15
CASTQQGALGDTQYF
>TRBJ2-7|TRBV28|14
CASNPGQVTYEQYF
>TRBJ2-3|TRBV6-5|13
CASSYDYTDTQYF
>TRBJ2-2|TRBV28|16
CASSLWTSGNPGELFF
>TRBJ1-1|TRBV30|13
CAWSAEGNTEAFF
>TRBJ2-5|TRBV20-1|11
CSATGGETQYF
>TRBJ2-3|TRBV4-3|17
CASSQEARGALTDTQYF
>TRBJ2-1|TRBV5-1|15
CASSLVLAGENEQFF
>TRBJ1-5|TRBV30|17
CAWSVRVGAYSNQPQHF
>TRBJ2-1|TRBV14|15
CASSPIRGLYNEQFF
>TRBJ2-6|TRBV2|17
CASSRAGGRSGANVLTF
>TRBJ1-2|TRBV9|16
CASSPGRGHGNYGYTF
>TRBJ2-2|TRBV5-1|19
CASSLGNLAGGPLHGELFF
>TRBJ2-3|TRBV2|13
CASSYPGTDTQYF
>TRBJ2-5|TRBV25-1|16
CASSDYRDRGGETQYF
>TRBJ1-1|TRBV25-1|13
CASLGTAGTEAFF
>TRBJ1-1|TRBV30|10
CACETGKAFF
>TRBJ2-4|TRBV30|15
CAWSEPSLAKNIQYF
>TRBJ2-7|TRBV9|15
CASSVETNPSYEQYF
>TRBJ1-2|TRBV11-3|13
CASSTDRGDGYTF
>TRBJ1-2|TRBV5-1|16
CASSLDLDALRYGYTF
>TRBJ1-1|TRBV7-8|13
CASSVTGGTEAFF
>TRBJ1-1|TRBV10-3|13
CAIIPTDGTEAFF
>TRBJ1-2|TRBV11-2|15
CASSLGQGAFYGYTF
>TRBJ2-7|TRBV29-1|13
CSVVARLSYEQYF
>TRBJ2-6|TRBV5-4|15
CASSSQSSGANVLTF
>TRBJ2-1|TRBV28|16
CASSLPGQVRGNEQFF
>TRBJ1-4|TRBV30|11
CAWAYSEKLFF
>TRBJ2-3|TRBV6-1|15
CASKREGIGTDTQYF
>TRBJ2-6|TRBV28|15
CASSFTASGANVLTF
>TRBJ1-1|TRBV9|15
CASSVLTGPKVEAFF
>TRBJ2-6|TRBV5-1|19
CASSLQGAPSRSGANVLTF
>TRBJ2-7|TRBV9|14
CASSSTGLSYEQYF
>TRBJ2-1|TRBV30|14
CAWSVRQGYNEQFF
>TRBJ2-7|TRBV10-3|15
CAISDQDRGVYEQYF
>TRBJ1-4|TRBV10-3|14
CAISELGDNEKLFF
>TRBJ2-1|TRBV28|13
CASRLDSYNEQFF
>TRBJ2-1|TRBV25-1|11
CASRGNNEQFF